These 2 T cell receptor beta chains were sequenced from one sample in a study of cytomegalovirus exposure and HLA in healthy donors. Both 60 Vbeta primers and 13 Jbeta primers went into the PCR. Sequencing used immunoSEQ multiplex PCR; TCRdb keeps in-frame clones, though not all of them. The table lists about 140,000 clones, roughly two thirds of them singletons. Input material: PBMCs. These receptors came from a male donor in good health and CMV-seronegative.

CDR3 nucleotide sequence: TGTGCCAGCAGCCTCCCCGAGGCCCAGCATTTT. This gives the protein CASSLPEAQHF. The chain links TRBV7-9 to TRBJ1-5, with D unresolved. Germline values: CDR1 SEHNR, CDR2 FQNEAQ (reference sequence). The CDR3 consists of 11 residues. The V end lost 5 bases, the J end lost 11 bases, and 10 bases lay between the germline ends.

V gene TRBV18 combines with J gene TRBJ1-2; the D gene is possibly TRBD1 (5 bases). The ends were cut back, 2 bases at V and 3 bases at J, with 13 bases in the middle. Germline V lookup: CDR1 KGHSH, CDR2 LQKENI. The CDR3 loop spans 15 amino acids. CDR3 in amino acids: CASSPDSQRDYGYTF. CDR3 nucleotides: TGTGCCAGCTCACCAGACAGCCAACGGGACTATGGCTACACCTTC.